These 28 T cell receptor beta chains were all obtained from the same sample, sequenced in a study of T cells after yellow fever vaccination. One entry per CDR3 protein, called by TCRdb with MiXCR from the 5' RACE reads. The sample carries around 140,000 distinct CDR3 sequences, more than 6.5% recorded once. Source: CD4+ T cells sorted from PBMCs, taken 10 days after the yellow fever booster vaccination. The source is a man aged 25-45 years who received the YFV17D yellow fever vaccine.

This clonotype came up a few times. This rearrangement joins TRBV6-5 to TRBJ1-6; D is possibly TRBD1 (6 bases). Germline CDR1 MNHEY, CDR2 SVGAGI. The CDR3 contains 15 residues. Trimming removed 5 bases at V and 7 bases at J, with 15 bases between. CDR3 sequence reads: CASSRAGTSNSPLHF. In DNA, the CDR3 is TGTGCCAGCAGTAGGGCCGGGACAAGCAATTCACCCCTCCACTTT.

This clonotype was seen a handful of times. V is TRBV28 and J is TRBJ2-7, with TRBD1 matching over 7 bases. The CDR3 is made up of 14 amino acids. Germline CDR1 MDHEN, CDR2 SYDVKM. V lost 7 bases to trimming and J lost 0 bases; unmatched junction nucleotides: 6. The CDR3 sequence: CASKGDRVSYEQYF. In nucleotides, the CDR3 is TGTGCCAGCAAAGGGGACAGAGTCTCCTACGAGCAGTACTTC.

This clonotype was observed many times. This chain joins TRBV20-1 and TRBJ1-5; a weak D match, TRBD1 (5 bases). Trimming took off 4 bases at V and 0 bases at J, with 13 bases between the two ends. The germline gives CDR1 DFQATT, CDR2 SNEGSKA (reference sequence). The CDR3 runs to 15 residues. The chain's CDR3 is CSAIGTDFSNQPQHF. The CDR3 nucleotides read TGCAGTGCTATAGGGACGGACTTTAGCAATCAGCCCCAGCATTTT.

A remark on this clonotype: A much bigger clone sits one base away, suggesting this may be a read error. The rearrangement links TRBV29-1 to TRBJ2-5; D might be TRBD1 (6 bases). CDR3 length: 13 residues. Germline V gives CDR1 SQVTM, CDR2 ANQGSEA. CDR3 in amino acids: CSVIDRSKETQYF. CDR3 DNA sequence: TGCAGTGTTATTGACAGGAGTAAAGAGACCCAGTACTTC.

This clonotype was recorded once. The chain carries TRBV18 and TRBJ2-4; D remains unclear. The germline gives CDR1 KGHSH, CDR2 LQKENI. Trimming pared 2 bases from V and 8 bases from J, leaving 10 bases between. The CDR3 consists of 13 residues. This chain's CDR3 is CASSPNREDIQYF. The CDR3 DNA follows: TGTGCCAGCTCACCAAACAGAGAGGACATTCAGTACTTC.

Details on this clonotype: An end of the junction does not agree with germline; a read error may underlie this. This chain links TRBV12-3 or TRBV12-4 with TRBJ2-5, with 11 bases lining up with TRBD1. The CDR3 covers 18 residues. The CDR3 sequence is CACSTRIIGTGGMETQYF. CDR3 sequence (DNA): TGTGCCTGCAGTACCCGGATAATCGGGACAGGGGGAATGGAGACCCAGTACTTC.

This clonotype was counted at least ten times. The chain uses TRBV7-2 and TRBJ1-4; no clear D gene. Trimming cost V 1 base and J 5 bases, with 5 bases left between them. The CDR3 has 13 amino acids. The germline CDR1 and CDR2 sequences are SGHTA and FQGNSA. As DNA, the CDR3 is TGTGCCAGCAGCTTAGGTGGGAATGAAAAACTGTTTTTT. It is translated as CASSLGGNEKLFF.

This clonotype was seen ten or more times. V gene TRBV5-6 combines with J gene TRBJ2-7; D uncertain. The CDR3 contains 14 residues. V was pared by 0 bases and J by 0 bases, with 7 bases between. Germline V CDR1 and CDR2: SGHDT, YYEEEE. In DNA form, the CDR3 reads TGTGCCAGCAGCTTGGGTCCAGCCTCCTACGAGCAGTACTTC. Protein: CASSLGPASYEQYF. Variable domain in full (rest from reference TRBV5-6 and TRBJ2-7): DAGVTQSPTHLIKTRGQQVTLRCSPKSGHDTVSWYQQALGQGPQFIFQYYEEEERQRGNFPDRFSGHQFPNYSSELNVNALLLGDSALYLCASSLGPASYEQYFGPGTRLTVT.

This clonotype was counted at least ten times. This chain connects TRBV6-1 to TRBJ1-4; 8 bases fit TRBD1. Germline-derived CDR1 and CDR2 are MNHNS and SASEGT. The V gene end was trimmed by 5 bases and the J gene end by 6 bases; junction bases not matched to a gene: 5. This CDR3 is built from 14 residues. The CDR3 DNA sequence: TGTGCCAGCAGTAGGACAGGGTCGGATGAAAAACTGTTTTTT. It specifies CASSRTGSDEKLFF.

This clonotype occurred many times. The rearrangement links TRBV10-2 to TRBJ2-3, with a weak D call TRBD2 (6 bases). Looked up from germline, CDR1 is WSHSY and CDR2 is SAAADI. The CDR3 covers 14 residues. V was cut by 2 bases and J by 7 bases, with 13 bases left in between. The CDR3, as DNA: TGCGCCAGCAGTGAGGGAGGGTCCGGAAATACGCAGTATTTT. This codes for CASSEGGSGNTQYF.

This clonotype was detected many times. The genes are TRBV11-2 and TRBJ2-7; 10 bases agree with TRBD2. The CDR3 is 17 residues long. V shed 1 base, J shed 4 bases, and the junction held 10 bases outside the gene matches. The germline CDR1 and CDR2 sequences are SGHAT and FQNNGV. CDR3 nucleotides: TGTGCCAGCAGCTTAGTATCTAGCGGGAGTACGGCTTACGAGCAGTACTTC. Translation: CASSLVSSGSTAYEQYF.

This clonotype was observed many times. The chain recombines TRBV9 with TRBJ1-5, with a possible D match to TRBD1 (6 bases). The CDR3 has 13 residues. Trimming removed 4 bases from V and 7 bases from J, with 12 bases in between. The V gene's germline CDR1 is SGDLS and CDR2 YYNGEE. The CDR3, as DNA: TGTGCCAGCAGCCCAGGGGATAGGCAGCCCCAGCATTTT. It codes for CASSPGDRQPQHF.

The V gene is TRBV6-5, the J gene TRBJ1-2; TRBD1 might be the D (6 bases). CDR1 and CDR2 (germline): MNHEY, SVGAGI. The CDR3 spans 15 residues. The ends were cut back, 1 base at V and 0 bases at J, with 9 bases in the middle. The CDR3 DNA sequence: TGTGCCAGCAGTTACTACAGGACAGCTAACTATGGCTACACCTTC. Residues: CASSYYRTANYGYTF.

Ten or more counts support this clonotype. CDR3: CASSYRDRGNYGYTF. In DNA form, the CDR3 reads TGTGCCAGCAGTTACCGGGACCGAGGGAACTATGGCTACACCTTC. J is TRBJ1-2 and V is TRBV6-5, with TRBD1 as a possible D gene (5 bases). V shed 2 bases and J shed 2 bases, with 12 bases lying between them. CDR3 length: 15 residues. Germline loops: CDR1 MNHEY, CDR2 SVGAGI.

There are a few counts of this clonotype. The CDR3 spells CSAPDPGRQGSEQFF. The CDR3 DNA reads as TGCAGTGCGCCTGACCCTGGGAGGCAGGGTAGTGAGCAGTTCTTC. The J gene is TRBJ2-1, the V gene TRBV20-1, with D perhaps TRBD2 (6 bases). The ends were cut back, 6 bases at V and 9 bases at J, with 24 bases in the middle. This CDR3 is 15 amino acids long. Germline V gene data show CDR1 as DFQATT and CDR2 as SNEGSKA (reference sequence).

This clonotype was counted many times. The chain combines TRBV10-2 with TRBJ2-4; the match to TRBD2 covers 10 bases. The V segment lost 4 bases and the J segment 4 bases; nucleotides outside the gene matches: 4. Germline V gene lookup returns CDR1 WSHSY and CDR2 SAAADI. The CDR3 has 15 residues. CDR3 sequence reads: CASSVTSGVKNIQYF. The CDR3 bases are TGCGCCAGCAGTGTAACTAGCGGGGTTAAAAACATTCAGTACTTC.

This clonotype was seen many times. This chain links TRBV20-1 with TRBJ2-7, with D tentatively TRBD1 or TRBD2 (5 bases each). The V and J ends lost 0 bases and 3 bases respectively, with 18 bases between them. The CDR3 is made up of 16 amino acids. CDR1 is DFQATT and CDR2 is SNEGSKA in the germline V gene (reference sequence). The CDR3 nucleotides read TGCAGTGCTAGAGATCGTCGCCGGGACCTCGTCTACGAGCAGTACTTC. Its translation is CSARDRRRDLVYEQYF.

This clonotype came up many times. The chain couples TRBV15 to TRBJ1-1, with no clear D. V was shortened by 0 bases and J by 6 bases, with 11 bases between the two germline ends. The length of the CDR3 is 14 residues. The germline V gene has CDR1 LNHNV and CDR2 YYDKDF (reference sequence). The CDR3 sequence: CATSREFRGAEAFF. The CDR3 region has the DNA TGTGCCACCAGCAGAGAATTCCGGGGAGCTGAAGCTTTCTTT.

This clonotype was seen more than once but under ten times. This chain uses TRBV4-2 with TRBJ2-7, with D perhaps TRBD2 (6 bases). Germline V gene data show CDR1 as LGHNA and CDR2 as YNFKEQ. V was pared by 2 bases and J by 1 base, with 12 bases between. The CDR3 contains 15 residues. DNA for the CDR3: TGTGCCAGCAGCCAATCGGGGACTGTGTCCTACGAGCAGTACTTC. It codes for CASSQSGTVSYEQYF.

There are many counts of this clonotype. The rearrangement joins TRBV6-5 to TRBJ2-5; D is perhaps TRBD1 or TRBD2 (5 bases each). This CDR3 spans 15 amino acids. Germline V gives CDR1 MNHEY, CDR2 SVGAGI. V lost 5 bases, J lost 6 bases, and 19 bases lay in between. The CDR3 DNA reads as TGTGCCAGCAGTCCGCCGGGACGGGCCGGGCAGACCCAGTACTTC. Translation gives CASSPPGRAGQTQYF.

This clonotype was counted many times. This chain connects TRBV20-1 to TRBJ2-3; D uncertain. Germline CDR1 DFQATT, CDR2 SNEGSKA (reference sequence). The V and J ends lost 1 base and 5 bases respectively, with 4 bases between them. The CDR3 consists of 11 residues. CDR3 sequence reads: CSARVKDTQYF. Here the CDR3 DNA reads TGCAGTGCTAGAGTCAAAGATACGCAGTATTTT.

This clonotype was seen ten or more times. V is TRBV7-2 and J is TRBJ2-7; possibly TRBD2 for D (6 bases). The CDR3 has 16 amino acids. From germline, CDR1 is SGHTA and CDR2 FQGNSA. The ends were cut back, 4 bases at V and 9 bases at J, with 25 bases in the middle. CDR3 coding DNA: TGTGCCAGCAGCTATCTACCCGGACTAACCGAGGGTAGGCAGTACTTC. Translated, it gives CASSYLPGLTEGRQYF.

There are many counts of this clonotype. The gene calls are TRBV5-1 and TRBJ2-3, with D possibly TRBD2 on 6 matching bases. The CDR3 length is 15 residues. Deletions cut 2 bases from V and 2 bases from J, with 12 bases between. Germline V gives CDR1 SGHRS, CDR2 YFSETQ. This CDR3 is CASSLTSRHTDTQYF. The CDR3, as DNA: TGCGCCAGCAGCTTAACTAGCAGACACACAGATACGCAGTATTTT.

This clonotype was seen many times. V gene TRBV7-6 combines with J gene TRBJ2-7, with 9 bases lining up with TRBD2. Germline values: CDR1 SGHVS, CDR2 FNYEAQ. Germline trimming cut 1 base from V and 2 bases from J; bases unmatched to any gene: 0. The CDR3 covers 14 residues. The CDR3 DNA is TGTGCCAGCAGCTTAGGCGGGAGGGCCTACGAGCAGTACTTC. It codes for CASSLGGRAYEQYF.

This clonotype was counted ten times or more. This chain links TRBV27 with TRBJ1-5; 10 bases line up with TRBD1. CDR1 and CDR2 (germline): MNHEY, SMNVEV (reference sequence). This CDR3 has 15 amino acids. The trim removed 6 bases at V and 7 bases at J, leaving 9 bases unmatched. In DNA, the CDR3 is TGTGCCAGCAGCAAGCTGGGACAGGGGAGGCAGCCCCAGCATTTT. It is translated as CASSKLGQGRQPQHF.

J is TRBJ2-7 and V is TRBV29-1; 10 bases match TRBD1. CDR1 and CDR2 from the germline V gene are SQVTM and ANQGSEA. Trimming took 6 bases from V and 5 from J; bases not matched to a gene: 7. CDR3 size: 13 residues. CDR3 DNA: TGCAGCGTAAGGACAGGGGGGAGGCACGAGCAGTACTTC. Its translation is CSVRTGGRHEQYF.

The rearrangement joins TRBV19 to TRBJ1-3; unclear D gene. Germline assignment: CDR1 LNHDA and CDR2 SQIVND (reference sequence). Between the trimmed V and J ends, which lost 5 bases and 2 bases, there was a span of 10 bases. The CDR3 covers 14 residues. CDR3 in DNA: TGTGCCAGTAGTTTCGGCAGCGCTGGAAACACCATATATTTT. It encodes CASSFGSAGNTIYF.

This chain uses TRBV3-1 with TRBJ2-7; D may be TRBD1 (6 bases). Trimming shortened V by 11 bases and J by 5 bases, and 25 bases separated the two germline ends. This CDR3 region has 15 residues. CDR1 LGHDT and CDR2 YNNKEL come from the germline V gene (reference sequence). In DNA, the CDR3 is TGTGCCTCCACCCAACCTTTACAGGGCGGTAACGAGCAGTACTTC. This codes for CASTQPLQGGNEQYF.